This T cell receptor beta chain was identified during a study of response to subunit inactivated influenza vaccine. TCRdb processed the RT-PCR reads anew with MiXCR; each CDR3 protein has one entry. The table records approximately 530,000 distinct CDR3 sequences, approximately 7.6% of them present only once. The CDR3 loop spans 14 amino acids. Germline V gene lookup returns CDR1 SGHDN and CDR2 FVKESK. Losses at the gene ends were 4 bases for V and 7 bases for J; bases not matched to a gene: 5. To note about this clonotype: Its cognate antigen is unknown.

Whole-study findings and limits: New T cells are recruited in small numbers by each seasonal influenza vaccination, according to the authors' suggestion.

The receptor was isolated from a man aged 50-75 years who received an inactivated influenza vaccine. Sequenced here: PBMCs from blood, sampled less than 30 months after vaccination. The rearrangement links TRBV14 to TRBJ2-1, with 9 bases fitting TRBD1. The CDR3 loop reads CASSRDRVLNEQFF. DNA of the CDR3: TGTGCCAGCAGCCGGGACAGGGTATTAAATGAGCAGTTCTTC.